This TCR beta chain was captured by sequencing in a study of blood T cell repertoires in COVID-19. Study-wide background: The origin of the acute and convalescent COVID-19 samples was the United States, Italy and Spain.

This table comes from immunoSEQ multiplex PCR, and its TCRdb copy is limited to in-frame clones, with some not included. The profile covers a few hundred thousand clones, with roughly 84% appearing a single time and 15% to 17% taken by the ten largest. The J segment lost 6 bases and the V segment lost 2 bases, leaving 3 bases of the junction unmatched. This CDR3 region has 15 residues. Germline CDR1 SGHTA, CDR2 FQGNSA. Sequencing was done on a sample of peripheral blood. The origin of this receptor is a person between 70 and 80 years old with COVID-19, enrolled during active disease. The chain uses TRBV7-2 and TRBJ1-6; the match to TRBD1 covers 8 bases. CDR3 sequence (DNA): TGTGCCAGCAGCTTACAGGGGGCGGGTAATTCACCCCTCCACTTT. Translated, it gives CASSLQGAGNSPLHF.